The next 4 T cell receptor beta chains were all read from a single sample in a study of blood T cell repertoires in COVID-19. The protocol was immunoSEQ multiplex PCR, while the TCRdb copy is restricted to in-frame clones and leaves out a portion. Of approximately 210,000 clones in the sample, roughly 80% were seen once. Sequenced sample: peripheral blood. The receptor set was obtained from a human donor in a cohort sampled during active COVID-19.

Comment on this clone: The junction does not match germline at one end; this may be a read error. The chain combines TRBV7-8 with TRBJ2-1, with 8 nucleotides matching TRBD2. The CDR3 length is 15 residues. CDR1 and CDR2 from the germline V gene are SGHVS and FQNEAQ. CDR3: CASNLGTSSYNEQFF. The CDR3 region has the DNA TGTGCCAGCAACTTAGGGACTAGCTCCTACAATGAGCAGTTCTTC.

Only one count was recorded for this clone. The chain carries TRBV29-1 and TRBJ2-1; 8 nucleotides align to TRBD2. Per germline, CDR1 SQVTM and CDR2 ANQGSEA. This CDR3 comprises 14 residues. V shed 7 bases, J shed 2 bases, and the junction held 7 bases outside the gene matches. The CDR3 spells CSGSTSGAYNEQFF. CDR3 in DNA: TGCAGCGGCTCAACTAGCGGCGCCTACAATGAGCAGTTCTTC.

CDR3 sequence reads: CASSLLPDRAYEQYF. DNA for the CDR3: TGTGCCAGCAGTCTCCTACCGGACAGGGCCTACGAGCAGTACTTC. The chain has TRBV27 and TRBJ2-7, with 8 bases fitting TRBD1. After removal of 5 bases from V and 2 bases from J, the junction contained 8 bases not matched to a gene. CDR1 and CDR2 from the germline V gene are MNHEY and SMNVEV (reference sequence). The CDR3 extends over 15 amino acids.

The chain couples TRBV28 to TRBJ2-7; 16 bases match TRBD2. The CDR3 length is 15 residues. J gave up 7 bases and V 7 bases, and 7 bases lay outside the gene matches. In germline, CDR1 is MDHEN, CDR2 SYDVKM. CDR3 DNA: TGTGCCAGCACCAGAAGGGGACTAGCGGGAGGGGAGCAGTACTTC. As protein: CASTRRGLAGGEQYF.